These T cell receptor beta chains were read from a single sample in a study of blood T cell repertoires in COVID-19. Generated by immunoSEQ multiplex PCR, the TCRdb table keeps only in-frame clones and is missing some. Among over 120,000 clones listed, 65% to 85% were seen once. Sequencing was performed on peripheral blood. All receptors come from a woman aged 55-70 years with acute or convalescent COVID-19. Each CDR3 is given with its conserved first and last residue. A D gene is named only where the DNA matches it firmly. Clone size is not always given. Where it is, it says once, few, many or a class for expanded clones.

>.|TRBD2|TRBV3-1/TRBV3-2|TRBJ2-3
CASSQRPGLAGSRATQYF
TGTGCCAGCAGCCAACGCCCGGGGCTAGCGGGCTCCCGAGCCACGCAGTATTTT
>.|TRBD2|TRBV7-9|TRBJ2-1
CASSGGLADNEQFF
TGTGCCAGCAGCGGGGGACTAGCGGACAATGAGCAGTTCTTC
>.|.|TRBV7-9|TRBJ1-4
CASSLVSGVNEKLFF
TGTGCCAGCAGCTTAGTTTCCGGTGTTAATGAAAAACTGTTTTTT
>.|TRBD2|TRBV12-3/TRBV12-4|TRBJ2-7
CASSLGGTDNNF
TGTGCCAGCAGTTTGGGAGGGACCGATAATAACTTC
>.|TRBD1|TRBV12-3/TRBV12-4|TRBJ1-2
CASQTGQNYGYTF
TGTGCCAGCCAAACGGGACAGAACTATGGCTACACCTTC
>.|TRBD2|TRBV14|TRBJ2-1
CASSQEWTGLAGEQFF
TGTGCCAGCAGCCAAGAATGGACGGGGCTAGCGGGGGAGCAGTTCTTC
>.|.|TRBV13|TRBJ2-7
CASSRTGVGEQYF
TGTGCCAGCAGCCGTACCGGGGTCGGCGAGCAGTACTTC
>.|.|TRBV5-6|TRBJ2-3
CASSQGPRQYF
TGTGCCAGCAGCCAGGGCCCTCGGCAGTATTTT
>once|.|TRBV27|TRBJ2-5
CASSVELQETQYF
TGTGCCAGCAGCGTTGAGCTCCAAGAGACCCAGTACTTC
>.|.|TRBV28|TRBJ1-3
CASSSAGTAGNTIYF
TGTGCCAGCAGTTCAGCCGGGACTGCAGGAAACACCATATATTTT
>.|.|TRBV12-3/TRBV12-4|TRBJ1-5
CASSRQGPQPQHF
TGTGCCAGCAGCCGTCAGGGTCCTCAGCCCCAGCATTTT
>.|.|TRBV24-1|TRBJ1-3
CATSRGGNTIYF
TGTGCCACCAGTCGGGGGGGAAACACCATATATTTT
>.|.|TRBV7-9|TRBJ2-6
CASSLRRAGGSGANVLTF
TGTGCCAGCAGCTTACGGAGGGCAGGAGGGTCTGGGGCCAACGTCCTGACTTTC
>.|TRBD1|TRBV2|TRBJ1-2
CASSEILQGARVYGYTF
TGTGCCAGCAGCGAAATCCTCCAGGGGGCGCGGGTCTATGGCTACACCTTC
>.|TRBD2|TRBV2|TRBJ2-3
CASRTSGRVSAWDTQYF
TGTGCCAGCAGGACTAGCGGGAGGGTATCGGCATGGGATACGCAGTATTTT
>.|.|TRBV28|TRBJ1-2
CASSSGRDAGYTF
TGTGCCAGCAGTTCCGGCAGGGATGCGGGCTACACCTTC
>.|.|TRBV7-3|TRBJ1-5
CASSLLSYQPQHF
TGTGCCAGCAGCTTACTGTCCTATCAGCCCCAGCATTTT
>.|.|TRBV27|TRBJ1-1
CASSLSARNTEAFF
TGTGCCAGCAGTTTATCAGCTCGGAACACTGAAGCTTTCTTT
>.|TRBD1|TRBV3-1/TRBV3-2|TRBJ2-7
CASSPWTDRGYEQYF
TGTGCCAGCAGCCCCTGGACCGACAGGGGCTACGAGCAGTACTTC
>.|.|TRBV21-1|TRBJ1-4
CASSKGPTGGARKLFF
TGTGCCAGCAGCAAAGGCCCGACAGGGGGCGCCAGAAAACTGTTTTTT
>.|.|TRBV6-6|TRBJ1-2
CASRPNRLNYGYTF
TGTGCCAGCAGACCCAACAGGTTGAACTATGGCTACACCTTC
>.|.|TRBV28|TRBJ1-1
CASSPDRIAEAFF
TGTGCCAGCAGTCCCGACAGGATCGCTGAAGCTTTCTTT
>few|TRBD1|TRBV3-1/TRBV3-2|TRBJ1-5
CASSHSQGATSPYSNQPQHF
TGTGCCAGCAGCCATTCCCAGGGGGCGACCTCTCCTTATAGCAATCAGCCCCAGCATTTT
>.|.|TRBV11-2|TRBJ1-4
CASSLSPEEKLFF
TGTGCCAGCAGCTTAAGTCCGGAGGAAAAACTGTTTTTT
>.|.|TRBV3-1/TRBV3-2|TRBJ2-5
CASSQRREPQETQYF
TGTGCCAGCAGCCAACGACGGGAGCCCCAAGAGACCCAGTACTTC
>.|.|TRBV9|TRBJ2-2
CASSPPRGGTGELFF
TGTGCCAGCAGCCCCCCCCGTGGAGGGACCGGGGAGCTGTTTTTT
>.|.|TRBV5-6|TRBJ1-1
CASSLKGRVYAEAFF
TGTGCCAGCAGCCTCAAAGGGAGGGTGTACGCTGAAGCTTTCTTT
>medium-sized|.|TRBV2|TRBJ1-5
CASHGGISNQPQHF
TGTGCCAGTCACGGGGGGATTAGCAATCAGCCCCAGCATTTT
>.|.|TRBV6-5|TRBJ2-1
CASSYSTETYKDEQFF
TGTGCCAGCAGTTACTCGACGGAGACCTATAAGGATGAGCAGTTCTTC
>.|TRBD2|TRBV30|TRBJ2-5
CAWRGAAGGETQYF
TGTGCCTGGAGGGGCGCCGCGGGGGGAGAGACCCAGTACTTC
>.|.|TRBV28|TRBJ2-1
CASSGGGVPYNEQFF
TGTGCCAGCAGCGGGGGAGGAGTACCCTACAATGAGCAGTTCTTC
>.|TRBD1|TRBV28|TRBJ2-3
CASRTGQGASRTDTQYF
TGTGCCAGCAGGACGGGACAGGGGGCAAGTCGCACAGATACGCAGTATTTT
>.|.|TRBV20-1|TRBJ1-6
CSASREGYNSPLHF
TGCAGTGCTAGTCGCGAGGGATATAATTCACCCCTCCACTTT
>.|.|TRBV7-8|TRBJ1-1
CASSLASFLERGNTEAFF
TGTGCCAGCAGCTTAGCGTCATTTCTCGAGCGGGGGAACACTGAAGCTTTCTTT
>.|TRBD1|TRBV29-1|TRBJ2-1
CSAGTGGLGEQFF
TGCAGCGCCGGGACAGGGGGTTTAGGTGAGCAGTTCTTC
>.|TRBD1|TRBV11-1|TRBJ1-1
CASTFLNRGETEAFF
TGTGCCAGCACCTTCTTAAACAGGGGGGAGACTGAAGCTTTCTTT
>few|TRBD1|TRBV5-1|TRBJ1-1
CASKRTGSNTEAFF
TGCGCCAGCAAACGGACAGGTTCGAACACTGAAGCTTTCTTT
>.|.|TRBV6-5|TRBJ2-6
CASRRGPGGANVLTF
TGTGCCAGCAGGAGAGGGCCAGGTGGGGCCAACGTCCTGACTTTC
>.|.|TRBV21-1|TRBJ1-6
CASSKAQGAGDSSYNSPLHF
TGTGCCAGCAGCAAAGCGCAGGGGGCAGGAGATAGCTCCTATAATTCACCCCTCCACTTT
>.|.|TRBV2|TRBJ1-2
CASSPRGSLMGYTF
TGTGCCAGCTCCCCCAGGGGAAGTTTGATGGGCTACACCTTC
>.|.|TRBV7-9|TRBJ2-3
CASSLAGGAITDTQYF
TGTGCCAGCAGCTTAGCAGGAGGGGCAATCACAGATACGCAGTATTTT
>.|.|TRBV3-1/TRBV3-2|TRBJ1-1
CASSQATGSEAFF
TGTGCCAGCAGCCAAGCGACAGGCTCTGAAGCTTTCTTT
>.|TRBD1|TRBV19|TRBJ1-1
CASSIRQGDTEAFF
TGTGCCAGTAGTATACGACAGGGGGACACTGAAGCTTTCTTT
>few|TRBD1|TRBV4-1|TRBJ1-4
CASSQTGAEKLFF
TGCGCCAGCAGCCAAACAGGGGCCGAAAAACTGTTTTTT
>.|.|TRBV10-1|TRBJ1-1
CASSESSLGLNTEAFF
TGCGCCAGCAGTGAGTCGTCCCTGGGGCTGAACACTGAAGCTTTCTTT
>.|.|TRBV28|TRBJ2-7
CASSFSYNSYEQYF
TGTGCCAGCAGTTTCTCTTACAACTCCTACGAGCAGTACTTC
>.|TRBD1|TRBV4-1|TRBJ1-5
CASSLSGRGVNSNQPQHF
TGCGCCAGCAGCCTCTCGGGCAGGGGGGTCAATAGCAATCAGCCCCAGCATTTT
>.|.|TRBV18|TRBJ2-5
CASSQFQDNPPLAQYF
TGTGCCAGCTCACAGTTCCAGGACAACCCGCCTTTGGCCCAGTACTTC
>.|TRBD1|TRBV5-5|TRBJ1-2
CASSLRGQGGGYTF
TGTGCCAGCAGCTTGCGGGGACAGGGGGGAGGCTACACCTTC
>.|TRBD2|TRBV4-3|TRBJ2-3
CASSQGASGKADTQYF
TGCGCCAGCAGCCAAGGGGCTAGCGGGAAGGCAGATACGCAGTATTTT
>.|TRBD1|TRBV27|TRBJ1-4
CASSLYTGDEKLFF
TGTGCCAGCAGTTTGTATACAGGGGACGAAAAACTGTTTTTT
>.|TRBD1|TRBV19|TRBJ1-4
CASSIVKTGGNEKLFF
TGTGCCAGTAGTATAGTCAAGACAGGGGGTAACGAAAAACTGTTTTTT
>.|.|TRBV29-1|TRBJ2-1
CSVVTGWGQFF
TGCAGCGTGGTTACAGGGTGGGGGCAGTTCTTC
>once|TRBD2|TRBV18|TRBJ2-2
CASSPTSPSNTGELFF
TGTGCCAGCTCACCGACTAGCCCATCCAACACCGGGGAGCTGTTTTTT
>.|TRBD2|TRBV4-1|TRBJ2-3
CASSQGMGLATDTQYF
TGCGCCAGCAGCCAAGGGATGGGACTAGCCACAGATACGCAGTATTTT
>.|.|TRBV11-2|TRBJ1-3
CASSRGFGNTIYF
TGTGCCAGCAGCAGGGGCTTTGGAAACACCATATATTTT
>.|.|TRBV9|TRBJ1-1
CASSVGRNTEAFF
TGTGCCAGCAGCGTAGGCAGGAACACTGAAGCTTTCTTT
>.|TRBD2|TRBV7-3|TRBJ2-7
CASNTSGRVERGYEQYF
TGTGCCAGCAACACTAGCGGGAGAGTTGAGAGGGGTTACGAGCAGTACTTC